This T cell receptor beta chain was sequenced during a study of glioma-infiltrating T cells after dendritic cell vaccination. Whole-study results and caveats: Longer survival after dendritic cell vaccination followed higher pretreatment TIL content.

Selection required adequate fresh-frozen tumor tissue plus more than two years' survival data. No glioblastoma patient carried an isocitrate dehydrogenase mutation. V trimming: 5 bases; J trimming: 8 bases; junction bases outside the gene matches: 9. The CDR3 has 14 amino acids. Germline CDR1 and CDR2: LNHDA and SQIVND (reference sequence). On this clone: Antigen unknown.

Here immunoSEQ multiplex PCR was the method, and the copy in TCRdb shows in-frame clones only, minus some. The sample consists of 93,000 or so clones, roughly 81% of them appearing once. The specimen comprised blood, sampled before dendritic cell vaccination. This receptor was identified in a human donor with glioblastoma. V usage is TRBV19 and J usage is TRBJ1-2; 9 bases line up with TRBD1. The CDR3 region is CASSPGQGIGGYTF. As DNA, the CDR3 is TGTGCCAGTAGTCCGGGACAGGGAATAGGAGGCTACACCTTC.